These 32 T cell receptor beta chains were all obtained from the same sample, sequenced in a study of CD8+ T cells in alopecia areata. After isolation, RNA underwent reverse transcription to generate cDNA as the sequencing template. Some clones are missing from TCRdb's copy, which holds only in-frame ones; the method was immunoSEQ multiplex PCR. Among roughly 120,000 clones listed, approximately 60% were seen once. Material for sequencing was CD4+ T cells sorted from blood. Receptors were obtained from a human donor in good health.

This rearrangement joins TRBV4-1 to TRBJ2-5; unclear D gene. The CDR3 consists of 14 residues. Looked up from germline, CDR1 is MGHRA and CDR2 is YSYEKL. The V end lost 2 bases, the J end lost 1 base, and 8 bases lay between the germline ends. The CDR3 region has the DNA TGCGCCAGCAGCCAACCCAGCTTCCAAGAGACCCAGTACTTC. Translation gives CASSQPSFQETQYF.

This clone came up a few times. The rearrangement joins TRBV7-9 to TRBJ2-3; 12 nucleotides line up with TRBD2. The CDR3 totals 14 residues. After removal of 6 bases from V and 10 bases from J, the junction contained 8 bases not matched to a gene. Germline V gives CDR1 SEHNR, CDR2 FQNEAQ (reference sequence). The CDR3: CASSPTSGGEAQYF. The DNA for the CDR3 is TGTGCCAGCAGTCCGACTAGCGGGGGTGAGGCGCAGTATTTT.

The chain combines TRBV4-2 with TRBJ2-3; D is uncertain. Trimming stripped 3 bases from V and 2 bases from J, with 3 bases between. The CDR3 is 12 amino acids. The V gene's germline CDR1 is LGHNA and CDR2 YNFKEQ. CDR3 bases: TGTGCCAGCAGCCATCCCACAGATACGCAGTATTTT. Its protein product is CASSHPTDTQYF.

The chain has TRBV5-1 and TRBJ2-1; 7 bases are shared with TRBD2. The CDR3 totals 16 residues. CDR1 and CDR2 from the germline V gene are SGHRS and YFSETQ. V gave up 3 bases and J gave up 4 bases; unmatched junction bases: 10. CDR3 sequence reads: CASSSAIGEGYNEQFF. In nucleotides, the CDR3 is TGCGCCAGCAGCTCCGCCATCGGGGAGGGTTACAATGAGCAGTTCTTC.

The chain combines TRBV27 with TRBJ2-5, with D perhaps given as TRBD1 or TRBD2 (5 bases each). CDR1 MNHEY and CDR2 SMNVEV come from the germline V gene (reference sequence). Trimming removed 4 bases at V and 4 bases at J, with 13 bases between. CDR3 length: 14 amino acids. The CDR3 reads CASSSLGASETQYF. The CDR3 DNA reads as TGTGCCAGCAGTTCCCTCGGGGCCTCAGAGACCCAGTACTTC.

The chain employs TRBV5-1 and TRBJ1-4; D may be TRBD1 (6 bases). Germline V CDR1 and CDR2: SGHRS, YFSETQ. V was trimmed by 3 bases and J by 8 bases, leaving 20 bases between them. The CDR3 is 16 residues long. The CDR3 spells CASSWGTGKLREKLFF. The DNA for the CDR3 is TGCGCCAGCAGCTGGGGTACAGGGAAGTTACGAGAAAAACTGTTTTTT. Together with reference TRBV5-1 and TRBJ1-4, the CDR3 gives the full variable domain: KAGVTQTPRYLIKTRGQQVTLSCSPISGHRSVSWYQQTPGQGLQFLFEYFSETQRNKGNFPGRFSGRQFSNSRSEMNVSTLELGDSALYLCASSWGTGKLREKLFFGSGTQLSVL.

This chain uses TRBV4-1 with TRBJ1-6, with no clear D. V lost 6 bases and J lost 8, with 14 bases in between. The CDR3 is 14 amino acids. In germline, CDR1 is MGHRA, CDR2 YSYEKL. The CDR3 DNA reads TGCGCCAGCAGTATAGGGCAGAGTTATTCACCCCTCCACTTT. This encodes CASSIGQSYSPLHF.

CDR3 protein: CASSPYSGDHTDTQYF. DNA for the CDR3: TGCGCCAGCAGCCCGTATTCAGGGGACCACACAGATACGCAGTATTTT. This rearrangement joins TRBV4-1 to TRBJ2-3, with D possibly matching TRBD1 (6 bases). The CDR3 contains 16 residues. Germline CDR1 and CDR2: MGHRA and YSYEKL. Trimming removed 4 bases at V and 2 bases at J, with 16 bases between.

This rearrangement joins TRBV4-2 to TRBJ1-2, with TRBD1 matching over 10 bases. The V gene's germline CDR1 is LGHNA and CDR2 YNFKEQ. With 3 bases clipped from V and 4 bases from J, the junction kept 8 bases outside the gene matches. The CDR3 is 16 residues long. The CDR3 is CASSQPGTGVGYGYTF. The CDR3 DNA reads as TGTGCCAGCAGCCAGCCAGGGACAGGGGTGGGCTATGGCTACACCTTC.

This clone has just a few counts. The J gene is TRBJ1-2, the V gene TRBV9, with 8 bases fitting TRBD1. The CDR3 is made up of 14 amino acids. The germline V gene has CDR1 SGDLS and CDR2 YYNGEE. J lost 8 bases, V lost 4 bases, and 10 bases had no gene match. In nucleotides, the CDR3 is TGTGCCAGCAGCCCTGCCCCGACAGGGGAAGGCTACACCTTC. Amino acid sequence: CASSPAPTGEGYTF.

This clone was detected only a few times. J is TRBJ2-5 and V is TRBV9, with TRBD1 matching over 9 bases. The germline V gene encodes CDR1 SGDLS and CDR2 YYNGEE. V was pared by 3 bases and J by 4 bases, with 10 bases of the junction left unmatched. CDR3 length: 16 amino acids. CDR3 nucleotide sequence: TGTGCCAGCAGCGCCAGACAGGGGGATGTTGGAGAGACCCAGTACTTC. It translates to CASSARQGDVGETQYF.

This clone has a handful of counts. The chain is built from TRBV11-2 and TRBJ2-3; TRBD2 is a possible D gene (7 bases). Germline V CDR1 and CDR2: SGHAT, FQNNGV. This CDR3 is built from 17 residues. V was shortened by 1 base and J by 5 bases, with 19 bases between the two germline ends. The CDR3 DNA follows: TGTGCCAGCAGCTTAGGTCATGGCGGGGGCCCCGGAGATACGCAGTATTTT. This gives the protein CASSLGHGGGPGDTQYF.

DNA of the CDR3: TGTGCCGTAGAGGGGACAGGGCCTTCCTACGAGCAGTACTTC. Amino acids: CAVEGTGPSYEQYF. The rearrangement links TRBV30 to TRBJ2-7; 9 nucleotides align to TRBD1. Germline V gene data show CDR1 as GTSNPN and CDR2 as SVGIG (reference sequence). This CDR3 is 14 amino acids long. V trimming: 8 bases; J trimming: 1 base; junction bases outside the gene matches: 9. The full variable domain, in which reference TRBV30 and TRBJ2-7 provide the parts outside the CDR3, is SQTIHQWPATLVQPVGSPLSLECTVEGTSNPNLYWYRQAAGRGLQLLFYSVGIGQISSEVPQNLSASRPQDRQFILSSKKLLLSDSGFYLCAVEGTGPSYEQYFGPGTRLTVT.

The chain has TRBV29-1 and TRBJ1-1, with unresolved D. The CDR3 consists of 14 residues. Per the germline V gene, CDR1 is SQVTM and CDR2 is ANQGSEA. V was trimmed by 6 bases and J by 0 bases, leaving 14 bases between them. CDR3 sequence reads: CSVLDSGLNTEAFF. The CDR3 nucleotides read TGCAGCGTACTGGATTCCGGACTGAACACTGAAGCTTTCTTT.

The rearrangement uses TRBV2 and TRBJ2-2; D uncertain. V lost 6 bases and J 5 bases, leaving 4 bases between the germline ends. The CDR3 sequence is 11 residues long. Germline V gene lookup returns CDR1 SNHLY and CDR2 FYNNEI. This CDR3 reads CASRDTGELFF. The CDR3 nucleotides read TGTGCCAGCAGAGATACCGGGGAGCTGTTTTTT.

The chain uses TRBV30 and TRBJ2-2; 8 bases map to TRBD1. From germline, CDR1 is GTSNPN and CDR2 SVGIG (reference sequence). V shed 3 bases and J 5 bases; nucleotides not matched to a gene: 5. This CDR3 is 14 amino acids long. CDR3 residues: CAWSFRGLTGELFF. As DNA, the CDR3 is TGTGCCTGGAGCTTCAGGGGGCTAACCGGGGAGCTGTTTTTT.

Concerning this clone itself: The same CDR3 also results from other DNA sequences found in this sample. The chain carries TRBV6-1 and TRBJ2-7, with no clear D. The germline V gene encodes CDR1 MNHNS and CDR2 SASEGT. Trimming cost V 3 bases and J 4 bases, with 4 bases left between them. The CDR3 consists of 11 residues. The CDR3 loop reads CASSERYEQYF. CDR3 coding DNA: TGTGCCAGCAGTGAGAGGTACGAGCAGTACTTC.

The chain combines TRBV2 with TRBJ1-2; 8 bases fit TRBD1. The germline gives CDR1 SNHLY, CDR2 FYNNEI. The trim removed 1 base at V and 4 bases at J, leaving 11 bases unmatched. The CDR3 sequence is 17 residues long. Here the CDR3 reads CASSEDRDRTSSYGYTF. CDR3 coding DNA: TGTGCCAGCAGTGAAGACCGGGACAGGACATCGAGCTATGGCTACACCTTC.

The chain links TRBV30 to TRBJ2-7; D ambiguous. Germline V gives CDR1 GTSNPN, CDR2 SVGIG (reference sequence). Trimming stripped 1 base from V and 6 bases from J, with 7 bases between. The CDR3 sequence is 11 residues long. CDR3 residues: CAWSGKGEQYF. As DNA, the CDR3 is TGTGCCTGGAGTGGCAAGGGCGAGCAGTACTTC. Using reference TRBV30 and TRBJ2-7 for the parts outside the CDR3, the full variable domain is SQTIHQWPATLVQPVGSPLSLECTVEGTSNPNLYWYRQAAGRGLQLLFYSVGIGQISSEVPQNLSASRPQDRQFILSSKKLLLSDSGFYLCAWSGKGEQYFGPGTRLTVT.

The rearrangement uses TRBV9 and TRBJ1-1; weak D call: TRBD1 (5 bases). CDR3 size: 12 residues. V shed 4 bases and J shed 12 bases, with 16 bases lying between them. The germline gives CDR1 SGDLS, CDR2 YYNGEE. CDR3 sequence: CASSRQGEETFF. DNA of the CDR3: TGTGCCAGCAGCCGGCAAGGGGAAGAAACTTTCTTT.

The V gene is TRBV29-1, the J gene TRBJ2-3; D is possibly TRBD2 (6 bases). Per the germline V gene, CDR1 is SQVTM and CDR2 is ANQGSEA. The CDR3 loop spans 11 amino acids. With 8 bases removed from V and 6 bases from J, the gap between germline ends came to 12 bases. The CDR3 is CSSRTTDTQYF. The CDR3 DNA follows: TGCAGCTCGCGGACTACCGATACGCAGTATTTT.

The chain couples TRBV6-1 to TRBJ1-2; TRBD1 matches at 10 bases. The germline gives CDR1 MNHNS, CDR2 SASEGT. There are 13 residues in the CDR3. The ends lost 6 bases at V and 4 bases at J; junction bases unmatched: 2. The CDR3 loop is CASRRTGGYGYTF. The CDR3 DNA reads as TGTGCCAGCAGGCGGACAGGGGGCTATGGCTACACCTTC.

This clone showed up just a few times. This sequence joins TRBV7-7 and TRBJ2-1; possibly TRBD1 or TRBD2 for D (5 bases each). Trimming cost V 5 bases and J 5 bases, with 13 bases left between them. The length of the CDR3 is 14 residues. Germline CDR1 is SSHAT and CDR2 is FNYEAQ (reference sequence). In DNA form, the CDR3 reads TGTGCCAGCAGCCCCGGGACGGCAAACAATGAGCAGTTCTTC. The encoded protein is CASSPGTANNEQFF.

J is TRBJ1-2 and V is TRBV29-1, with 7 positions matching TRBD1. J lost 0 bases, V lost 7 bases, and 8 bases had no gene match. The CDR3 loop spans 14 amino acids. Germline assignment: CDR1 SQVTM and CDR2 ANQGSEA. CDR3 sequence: CSADGTVANYGYTF. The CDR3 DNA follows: TGCAGCGCCGACGGGACAGTAGCTAACTATGGCTACACCTTC. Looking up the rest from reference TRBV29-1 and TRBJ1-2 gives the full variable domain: SAVISQKPSRDICQRGTSLTIQCQVDSQVTMMFWYRQQPGQSLTLIATANQGSEATYESGFVIDKFPISRPNLTFSTLTVSNMSPEDSSIYLCSADGTVANYGYTFGSGTRLTVV.

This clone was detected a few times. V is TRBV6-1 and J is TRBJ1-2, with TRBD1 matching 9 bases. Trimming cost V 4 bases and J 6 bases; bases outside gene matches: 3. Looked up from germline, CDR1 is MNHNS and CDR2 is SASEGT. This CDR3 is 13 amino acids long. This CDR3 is CASSVGTGNGYTF. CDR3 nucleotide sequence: TGTGCCAGCAGTGTAGGGACAGGGAATGGCTACACCTTC.

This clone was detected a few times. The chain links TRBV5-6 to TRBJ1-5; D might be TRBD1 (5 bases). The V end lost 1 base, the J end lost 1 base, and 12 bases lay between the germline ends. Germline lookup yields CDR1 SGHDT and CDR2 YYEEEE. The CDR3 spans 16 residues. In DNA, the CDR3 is TGTGCCAGCAGCTTGAAGGCCGGGACCAGCAATCAGCCCCAGCATTTT. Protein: CASSLKAGTSNQPQHF.

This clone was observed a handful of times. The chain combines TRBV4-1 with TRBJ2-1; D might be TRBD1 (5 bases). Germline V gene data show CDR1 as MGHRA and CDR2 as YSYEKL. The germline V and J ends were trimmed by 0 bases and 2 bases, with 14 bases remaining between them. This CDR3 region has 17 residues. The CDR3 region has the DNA TGCGCCAGCAGCCAAGATCCGGCCAGGGCAACCTACAATGAGCAGTTCTTC. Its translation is CASSQDPARATYNEQFF.

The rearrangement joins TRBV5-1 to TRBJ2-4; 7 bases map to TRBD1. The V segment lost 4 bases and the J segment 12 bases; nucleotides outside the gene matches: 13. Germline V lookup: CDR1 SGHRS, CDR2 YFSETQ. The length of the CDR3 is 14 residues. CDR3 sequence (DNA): TGCGCCAGCAGCCCGGCCGACAGGGTCGAGGGTCAGTACTTC. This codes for CASSPADRVEGQYF.

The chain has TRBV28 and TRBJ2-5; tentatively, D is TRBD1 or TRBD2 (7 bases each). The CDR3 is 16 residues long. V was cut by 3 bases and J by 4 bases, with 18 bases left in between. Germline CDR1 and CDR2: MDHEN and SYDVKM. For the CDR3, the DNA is TGTGCCAGCAGTTTGGGGAGGGGGCAGCTGCGAGAGACCCAGTACTTC. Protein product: CASSLGRGQLRETQYF.

The CDR3 protein is CAWSVMRHGYTF. The DNA of the CDR3 is TGTGCCTGGAGTGTTATGAGGCATGGCTACACCTTC. The chain couples TRBV30 to TRBJ1-2; D not certain. The ends were cut back, 0 bases at V and 6 bases at J, with 8 bases in the middle. The CDR3 loop spans 12 amino acids. Germline CDR1 reads GTSNPN; CDR2 reads SVGIG (reference sequence).

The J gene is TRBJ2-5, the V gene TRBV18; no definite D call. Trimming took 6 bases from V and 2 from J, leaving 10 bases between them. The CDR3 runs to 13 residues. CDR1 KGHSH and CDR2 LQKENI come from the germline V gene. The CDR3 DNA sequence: TGTGCCAGCTCGAGAGAGGTTCAAGAGACCCAGTACTTC. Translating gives CASSREVQETQYF. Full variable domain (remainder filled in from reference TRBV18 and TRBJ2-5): NAGVMQNPRHLVRRRGQEARLRCSPMKGHSHVYWYRQLPEEGLKFMVYLQKENIIDESGMPKERFSAEFPKEGPSILRIQQVVRGDSAAYFCASSREVQETQYFGPGTRLLVL.

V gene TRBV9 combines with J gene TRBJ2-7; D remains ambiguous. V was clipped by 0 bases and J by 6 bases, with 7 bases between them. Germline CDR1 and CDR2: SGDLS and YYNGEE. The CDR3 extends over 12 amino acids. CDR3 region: CASSVEIGEQYF. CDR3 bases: TGTGCCAGCAGCGTAGAGATAGGCGAGCAGTACTTC.